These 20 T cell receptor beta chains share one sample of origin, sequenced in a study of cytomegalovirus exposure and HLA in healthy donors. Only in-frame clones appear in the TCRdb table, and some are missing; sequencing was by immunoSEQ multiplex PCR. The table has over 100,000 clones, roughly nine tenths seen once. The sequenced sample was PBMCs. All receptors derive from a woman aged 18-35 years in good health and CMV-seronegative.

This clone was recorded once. The DNA of the CDR3 is TGCGCCAGCAGCCAAGATGTGGGGGGACCCTACGAGCAGTACTTC. It encodes CASSQDVGGPYEQYF. This chain links TRBV4-1 with TRBJ2-7; D perhaps matches TRBD2 (6 bases). Germline-derived CDR1 and CDR2 are MGHRA and YSYEKL. V was pared by 0 bases and J by 2 bases, with 11 bases between. The CDR3 loop spans 15 amino acids.

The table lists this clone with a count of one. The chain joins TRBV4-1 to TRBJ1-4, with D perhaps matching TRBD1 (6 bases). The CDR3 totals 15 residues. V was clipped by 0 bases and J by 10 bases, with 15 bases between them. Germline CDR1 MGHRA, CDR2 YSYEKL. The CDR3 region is CASSQEREGEGKLFF. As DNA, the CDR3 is TGCGCCAGCAGCCAAGAGAGAGAGGGGGAAGGAAAACTGTTTTTT.

CDR3 nucleotides: TGTGCCAGCAGCTACCCAGGGGAGTCACCCCTCCACTTT. Translation gives CASSYPGESPLHF. V and J are TRBV7-9 and TRBJ1-6, with D maybe TRBD1 (6 bases). The germline V gene has CDR1 SEHNR and CDR2 FQNEAQ (reference sequence). The V end was cut by 4 bases, the J end by 10 bases, with 11 bases between. The CDR3 consists of 13 residues.

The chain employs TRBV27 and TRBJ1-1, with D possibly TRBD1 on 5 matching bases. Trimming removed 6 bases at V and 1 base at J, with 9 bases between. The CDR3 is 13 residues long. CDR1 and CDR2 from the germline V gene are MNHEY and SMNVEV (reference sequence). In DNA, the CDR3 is TGTGCCAGCAGCGTAACAGGGAACACTGAAGCTTTCTTT. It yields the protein CASSVTGNTEAFF.

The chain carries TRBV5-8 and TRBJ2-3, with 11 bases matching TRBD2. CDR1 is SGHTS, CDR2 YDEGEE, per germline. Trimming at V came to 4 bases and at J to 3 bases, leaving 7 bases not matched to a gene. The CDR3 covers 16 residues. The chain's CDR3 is CASSIGLAGLTDTQYF. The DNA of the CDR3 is TGTGCCAGCAGCATAGGACTAGCGGGTCTGACAGATACGCAGTATTTT.

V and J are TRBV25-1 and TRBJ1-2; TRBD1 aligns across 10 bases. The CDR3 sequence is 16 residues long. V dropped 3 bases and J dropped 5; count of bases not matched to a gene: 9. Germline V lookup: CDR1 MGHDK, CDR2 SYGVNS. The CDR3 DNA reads TGTGCCAGCAGTGATATAGGTGACAGGGGGCTGTATGGCTACACCTTC. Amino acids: CASSDIGDRGLYGYTF.

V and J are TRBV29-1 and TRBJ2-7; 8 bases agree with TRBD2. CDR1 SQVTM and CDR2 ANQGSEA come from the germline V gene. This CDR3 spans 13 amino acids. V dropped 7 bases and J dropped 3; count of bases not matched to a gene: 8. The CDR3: CSAGGGSSYEQYF. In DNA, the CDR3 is TGCAGCGCCGGGGGGGGTAGCAGCTACGAGCAGTACTTC.

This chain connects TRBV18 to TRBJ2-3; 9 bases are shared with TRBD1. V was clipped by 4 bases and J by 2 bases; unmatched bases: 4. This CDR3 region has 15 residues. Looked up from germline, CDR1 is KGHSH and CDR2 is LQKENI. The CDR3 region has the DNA TGTGCCAGCTCACAATACAGGGGGCCCACAGATACGCAGTATTTT. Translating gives CASSQYRGPTDTQYF. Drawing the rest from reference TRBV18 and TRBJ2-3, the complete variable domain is NAGVMQNPRHLVRRRGQEARLRCSPMKGHSHVYWYRQLPEEGLKFMVYLQKENIIDESGMPKERFSAEFPKEGPSILRIQQVVRGDSAAYFCASSQYRGPTDTQYFGPGTRLTVL.

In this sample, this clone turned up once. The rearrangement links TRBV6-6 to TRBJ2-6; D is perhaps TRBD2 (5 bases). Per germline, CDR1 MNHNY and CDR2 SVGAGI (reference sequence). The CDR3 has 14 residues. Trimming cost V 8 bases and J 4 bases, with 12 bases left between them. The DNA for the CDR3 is TGTGCCAGCTGCCGCGGGTTAGGGGCCAACGTCCTGACTTTC. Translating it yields CASCRGLGANVLTF.

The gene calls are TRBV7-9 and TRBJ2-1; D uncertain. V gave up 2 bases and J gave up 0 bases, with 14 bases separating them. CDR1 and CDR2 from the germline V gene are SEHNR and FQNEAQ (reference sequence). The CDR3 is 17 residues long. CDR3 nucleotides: TGTGCCAGCAGCTTATGGCCACTACGGAGCTCCTACAATGAGCAGTTCTTC. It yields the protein CASSLWPLRSSYNEQFF.

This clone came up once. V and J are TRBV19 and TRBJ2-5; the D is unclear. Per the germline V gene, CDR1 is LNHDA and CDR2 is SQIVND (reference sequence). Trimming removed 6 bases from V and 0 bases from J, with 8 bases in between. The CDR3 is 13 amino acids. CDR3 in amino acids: CASSEEYQETQYF. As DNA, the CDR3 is TGTGCCAGTAGCGAGGAGTACCAAGAGACCCAGTACTTC.

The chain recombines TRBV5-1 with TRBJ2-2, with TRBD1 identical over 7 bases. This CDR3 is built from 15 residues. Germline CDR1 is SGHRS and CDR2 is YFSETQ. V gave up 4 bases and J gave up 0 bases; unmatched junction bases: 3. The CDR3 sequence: CASSPGTANTGELFF. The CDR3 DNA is TGCGCCAGCAGCCCCGGGACAGCGAACACCGGGGAGCTGTTTTTT.

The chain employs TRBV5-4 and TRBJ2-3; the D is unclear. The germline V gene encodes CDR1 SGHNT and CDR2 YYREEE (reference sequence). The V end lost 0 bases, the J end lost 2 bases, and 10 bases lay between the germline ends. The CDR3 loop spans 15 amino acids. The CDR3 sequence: CASSLAGFPTDTQYF. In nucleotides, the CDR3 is TGTGCCAGCAGCTTGGCGGGTTTCCCCACAGATACGCAGTATTTT.

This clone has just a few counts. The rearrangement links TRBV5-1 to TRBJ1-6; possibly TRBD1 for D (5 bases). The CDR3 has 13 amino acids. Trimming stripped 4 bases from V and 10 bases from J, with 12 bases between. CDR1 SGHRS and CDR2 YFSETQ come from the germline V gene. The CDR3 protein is CASSTTTESPLHF. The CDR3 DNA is TGCGCCAGCAGCACAACGACAGAATCACCCCTCCACTTT.

The CDR3 bases are TGTGCCAGCAGTTACAGAGGGTTACAGGGGGCCGGGGAGCTGTTTTTT. Translated, it gives CASSYRGLQGAGELFF. The V call is TRBV6-6, the J call TRBJ2-2; 8 positions match TRBD1. The CDR3 extends over 16 amino acids. Trimming at V came to 2 bases and at J to 6 bases, leaving 8 bases not matched to a gene. The germline CDR1 and CDR2 sequences are MNHNY and SVGAGI (reference sequence).

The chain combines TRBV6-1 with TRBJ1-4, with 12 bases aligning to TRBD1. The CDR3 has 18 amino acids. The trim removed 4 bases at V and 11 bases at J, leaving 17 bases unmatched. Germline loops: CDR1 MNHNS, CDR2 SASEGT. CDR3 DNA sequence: TGTGCCAGCAGTGTTGAAGTGGGACAGGGGGCTTTGGGTGGGAAACTGTTTTTT. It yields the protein CASSVEVGQGALGGKLFF.

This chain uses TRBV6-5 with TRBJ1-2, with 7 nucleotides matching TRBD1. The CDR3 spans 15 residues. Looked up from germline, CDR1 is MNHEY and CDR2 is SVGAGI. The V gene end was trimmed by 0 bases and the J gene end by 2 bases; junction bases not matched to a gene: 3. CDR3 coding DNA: TGTGCCAGCAGTTACTCAGGGGGCATAAACTATGGCTACACCTTC. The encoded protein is CASSYSGGINYGYTF.

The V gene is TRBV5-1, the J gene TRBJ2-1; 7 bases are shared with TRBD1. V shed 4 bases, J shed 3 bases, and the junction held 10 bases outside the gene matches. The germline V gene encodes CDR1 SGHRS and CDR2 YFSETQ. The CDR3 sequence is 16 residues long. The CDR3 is CASSGQVRGVYNEQFF. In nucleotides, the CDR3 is TGCGCCAGCAGCGGACAGGTGCGTGGGGTCTACAATGAGCAGTTCTTC.

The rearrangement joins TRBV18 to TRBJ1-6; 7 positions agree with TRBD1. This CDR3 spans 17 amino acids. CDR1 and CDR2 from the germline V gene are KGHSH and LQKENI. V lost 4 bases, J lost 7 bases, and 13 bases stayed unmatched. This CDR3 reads CASSRTRGGEGNSPLHF. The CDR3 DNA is TGTGCCAGCTCACGAACGAGAGGGGGCGAGGGCAATTCACCCCTCCACTTT.

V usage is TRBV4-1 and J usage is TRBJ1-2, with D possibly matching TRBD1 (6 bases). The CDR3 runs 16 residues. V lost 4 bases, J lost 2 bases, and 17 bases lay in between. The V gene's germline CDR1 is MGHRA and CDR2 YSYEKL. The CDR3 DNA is TGCGCCAGCAGCCTTACAAGACAGGTGAGGAACTATGGCTACACCTTC. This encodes CASSLTRQVRNYGYTF.